These T cell receptor beta chains were read from a single sample in a study of CD8+ T cells in alopecia areata. Sequencing was performed with immunoSEQ multiplex PCR; in TCRdb, only in-frame clones are kept and a portion is missing. The sample holds 3,000 to 4,500 clones, approximately 74% seen once. The sequences come from skin, collected at week 24, from a patient treated with tofacitinib. The source is a human donor with alopecia areata. The CDR3 runs from the conserved cysteine through the conserved F or W. Fields, in order: V gene, D gene, J gene, clone size, CDR3 DNA, CDR3 protein. The D gene is left open where the match is weak. The size of a clone is reported for some rows only, either as once, few or many, or as a class for expanded clones.

>TRBV9|-|TRBJ2-3|-
TGTGCCAGCAGCAGATCTGGGGGAGATACGCAGTATTTT
CASSRSGGDTQYF
>TRBV29-1|TRBD1|TRBJ2-7|few
TGCAGCGTTCGGACAGGGGGCAACTACGAGCAGTACTTC
CSVRTGGNYEQYF
>TRBV7-2|TRBD2|TRBJ2-2|-
TGTGCCAGCAGCTCCTCGGGGGGGCATACCGGGGAGCTGTTTTTT
CASSSSGGHTGELFF
>TRBV7-6|-|TRBJ2-7|-
TGTGCCAGCGCCCGAGACGGGGCCTACGAGCAGTACTTC
CASARDGAYEQYF
>TRBV2|TRBD1|TRBJ2-6|-
TGTGCCAGCGCTGACAGGGCCCCTGGGGCCAACGTCCTGACTTTC
CASADRAPGANVLTF
>TRBV18|-|TRBJ2-2|-
TGTGCCAGCTCACCAGTCCTCGGGGAGCTGTTTTTT
CASSPVLGELFF
>TRBV4-1|TRBD2|TRBJ2-6|-
TGCGCCAGCAGCCGACTAGCGACTGGGGCCAACGTCCTGACTTTC
CASSRLATGANVLTF
>TRBV7-9|-|TRBJ2-2|-
TGTGCCAGCAGCTTACGAACCGGGGAGCTGTTTTTT
CASSLRTGELFF
>TRBV30|TRBD2|TRBJ2-1|-
TGTGCCTGGAGTGTTGGTGGGGGAGGGAATGAGCAGTTCTTC
CAWSVGGGGNEQFF
>TRBV5-1|TRBD2|TRBJ2-2|-
TGCGCCAGCAGCTTAGGGCTAGCGGCAACCGGGGAGCTGTTTTTT
CASSLGLAATGELFF
>TRBV7-9|-|TRBJ2-1|-
TGTGCCAGCAGCTCATTAGGGACTAGGAGGACAGGGGAGCAGTTCTTC
CASSSLGTRRTGEQFF
>TRBV7-9|-|TRBJ1-1|-
TGTGCCAGCAGCTTAGGACAGAACCCTGAAGCTTTCTTT
CASSLGQNPEAFF
>TRBV2|-|TRBJ1-4|-
TGTGCCAGCAGTGTGGGTGAAAAACTGTTTTTT
CASSVGEKLFF
>TRBV7-9|-|TRBJ2-3|-
TGTGCCAGCAGCTTAGGGGGTATCACAGATACGCAGTATTTT
CASSLGGITDTQYF
>TRBV9|-|TRBJ2-3|-
TGTGCCAGCAGCGTAGCTAGGAGGGTGACGGATACGCAGTATTTT
CASSVARRVTDTQYF
>TRBV29-1|-|TRBJ1-1|-
TGCAGCCCCGAAGGAGCGAACACTGAAGCTTTCTTT
CSPEGANTEAFF
>TRBV14|-|TRBJ1-2|-
TGTGCCAGCAGCCAAGATTCAGGTTTCTATGGCTACACCTTC
CASSQDSGFYGYTF
>TRBV7-1|-|TRBJ2-3|few
TGTGCCAGCAGCCCGGGGGGCACAGATACGCAGTATTTT
CASSPGGTDTQYF
>TRBV7-8|TRBD1|TRBJ2-7|-
TGTGCCAGCAGCTTCTTTGAGACAGGGGCAGACGAGCAGTACTTC
CASSFFETGADEQYF
>TRBV18|-|TRBJ1-4|-
TGTGCCAGCTCAGAGGACGGCGTTAATGAAAAACTGTTTTTT
CASSEDGVNEKLFF
>TRBV4-2|TRBD2|TRBJ2-3|-
TGTGCCAGCAGCTCCACTAGCGGGGGGGACACAGATACGCAGTATTTT
CASSSTSGGDTDTQYF
>TRBV5-1|TRBD2|TRBJ2-7|-
TGCGCCAGCAGCTTGGCGAGAGCGGGGGGTCACCTGGGGTACGAGCAGTACTTC
CASSLARAGGHLGYEQYF
>TRBV6-1|-|TRBJ1-2|once
TGTGCCAGCATTGACAGTAACTATGGCTACACCTTC
CASIDSNYGYTF
>TRBV7-3|-|TRBJ2-5|-
TGTGCCAGCAGCGTGACCAGACAAGAGACCCAGTACTTC
CASSVTRQETQYF
>TRBV7-8|-|TRBJ2-5|once
TGTGCCAGCAGCGTAGGTCGGGCCGATCAGGAGACCCAGTACTTC
CASSVGRADQETQYF
>TRBV6-5|-|TRBJ1-3|-
TGTGCCAGCAGTTACGGGCGGAGCTCTGGAAACACCATATATTTT
CASSYGRSSGNTIYF
>TRBV11-2|TRBD2|TRBJ2-7|-
TGTGCCAGCAGCTTTGGTGACCTAGCGGGGGGGCCCCGCGAGCAGTACTTC
CASSFGDLAGGPREQYF
>TRBV30|TRBD1|TRBJ1-1|-
TGTGCCTGGAGTGCGGACAGGGGGTACACTGAAGCTTTCTTT
CAWSADRGYTEAFF
>TRBV7-2|-|TRBJ2-3|-
TGTGCCAGCAGCTTAGCACCACAGAGCACAGATACGCAGTATTTT
CASSLAPQSTDTQYF
>TRBV19|TRBD1|TRBJ1-5|-
TGTGCCAGTCGACAGGGAGATGGCAATCAGCCCCAGCATTTT
CASRQGDGNQPQHF
>TRBV7-8|TRBD1|TRBJ2-5|-
TGTGCCAGCAGCTGGGACAGGGTGGACCAGTACTTC
CASSWDRVDQYF
>TRBV9|TRBD1|TRBJ1-2|-
TGTGCCAGCAGCCCTCCCGGGACAGGGGATAACTATGGCTACACCTTC
CASSPPGTGDNYGYTF
>TRBV23-1|TRBD1|TRBJ1-2|-
TGCGCCAGCAGTCTACAGGGGCCCTACTATGGCTACACCTTC
CASSLQGPYYGYTF
>TRBV6-5|-|TRBJ2-6|few
TGTGCCAGCAGTCCCTTCTCTGGGGCCAACGTCCTGACTTTC
CASSPFSGANVLTF
>TRBV14|-|TRBJ1-6|-
TGTGCCAGCAGCCAAGTCGCCAGGGGCAGTAACCTCCACTTT
CASSQVARGSNLHF
>TRBV5-6|TRBD2|TRBJ2-3|-
TGTGCCAGCAGCTGGACTAGCGGGGATACGCAGTATTTT
CASSWTSGDTQYF
>TRBV14|-|TRBJ1-2|-
TGTGCCAGCAGCCCCCTGGTAAACAGCAACTATGGCTACACCTTC
CASSPLVNSNYGYTF
>TRBV7-8|-|TRBJ2-3|few
TGTGCCAGCAGCTCTCAGCGGCGAACTAGCACAGATACGCAGTATTTT
CASSSQRRTSTDTQYF
>TRBV5-1|TRBD1|TRBJ2-1|-
TGCGCCAGCAGCTTGGAATTTTGGACAGGGTGGAATGAGCAGTTCTTC
CASSLEFWTGWNEQFF
>TRBV7-6|-|TRBJ2-3|-
TGTGCCAGCAGCTTAAGGACTACTAGCACAGATACGCAGTATTTT
CASSLRTTSTDTQYF
>TRBV7-9|-|TRBJ1-4|few
TGTGCCAGCAGCTTAGATGAAAAACTGTTTTTT
CASSLDEKLFF